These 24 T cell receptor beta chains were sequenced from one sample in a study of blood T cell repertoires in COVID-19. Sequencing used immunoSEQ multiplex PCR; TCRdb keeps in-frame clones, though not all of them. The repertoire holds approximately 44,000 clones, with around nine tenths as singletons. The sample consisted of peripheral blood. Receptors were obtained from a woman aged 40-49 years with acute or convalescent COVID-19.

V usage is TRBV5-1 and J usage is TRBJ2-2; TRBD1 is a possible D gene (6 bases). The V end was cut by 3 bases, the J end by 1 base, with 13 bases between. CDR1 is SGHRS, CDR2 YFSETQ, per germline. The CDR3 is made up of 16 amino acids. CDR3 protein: CASSYTDSLNTGELFF. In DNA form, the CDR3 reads TGCGCCAGCAGCTATACGGACAGCCTGAACACCGGGGAGCTGTTTTTT.

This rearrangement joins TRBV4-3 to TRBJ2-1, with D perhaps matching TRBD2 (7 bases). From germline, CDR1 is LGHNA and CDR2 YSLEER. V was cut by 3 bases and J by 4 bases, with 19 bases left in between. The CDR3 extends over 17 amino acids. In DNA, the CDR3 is TGCGCCAGCAGCCACCTGGGGGCGGGGGAGGAGTACAATGAGCAGTTCTTC. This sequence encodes CASSHLGAGEEYNEQFF.

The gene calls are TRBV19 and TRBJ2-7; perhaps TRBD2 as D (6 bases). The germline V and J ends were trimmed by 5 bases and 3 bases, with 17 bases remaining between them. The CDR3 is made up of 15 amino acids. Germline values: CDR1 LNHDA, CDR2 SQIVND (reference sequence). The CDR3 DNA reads TGTGCCAGTAGTTCCTCGGGGGTGGGCTTCTACGAGCAGTACTTC. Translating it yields CASSSSGVGFYEQYF.

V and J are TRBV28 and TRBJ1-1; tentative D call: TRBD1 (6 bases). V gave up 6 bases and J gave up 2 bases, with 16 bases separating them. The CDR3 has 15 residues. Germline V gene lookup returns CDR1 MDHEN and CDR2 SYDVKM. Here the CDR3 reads CASRGARGRNTEAFF. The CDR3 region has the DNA TGTGCCAGCAGGGGGGCGCGCGGCAGAAACACTGAAGCTTTCTTT.

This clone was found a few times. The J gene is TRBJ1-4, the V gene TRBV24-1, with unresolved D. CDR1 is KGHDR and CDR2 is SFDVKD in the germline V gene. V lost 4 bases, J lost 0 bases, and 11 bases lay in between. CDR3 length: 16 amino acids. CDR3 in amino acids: CATSEGRMTTNEKLFF. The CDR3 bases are TGTGCCACCAGTGAGGGCCGGATGACAACTAATGAAAAACTGTTTTTT.

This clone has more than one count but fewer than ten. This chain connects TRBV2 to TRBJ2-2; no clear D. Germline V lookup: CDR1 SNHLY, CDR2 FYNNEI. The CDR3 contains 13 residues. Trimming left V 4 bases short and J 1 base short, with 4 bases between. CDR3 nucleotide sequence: TGTGCCAGCAGTGGACAGAACACCGGGGAGCTGTTTTTT. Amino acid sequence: CASSGQNTGELFF.

DNA of the CDR3: TGCGCCAGCAGCTCCGGGACTAGGAACACCGGGGAGCTGTTTTTT. Translation gives CASSSGTRNTGELFF. The chain employs TRBV5-1 and TRBJ2-2; 8 positions match TRBD2. CDR3 length: 15 residues. Germline lookup yields CDR1 SGHRS and CDR2 YFSETQ. Trimming took 3 bases from V and 1 from J; bases not matched to a gene: 2.

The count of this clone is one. Here the CDR3 reads CASSPTTSLRYGYTF. The DNA for the CDR3 is TGTGCCAGCAGTCCGACGACGTCTTTGCGGTATGGCTACACCTTC. The rearrangement joins TRBV27 to TRBJ1-2, with D unclear. The CDR3 runs 15 residues. Germline assignment: CDR1 MNHEY and CDR2 SMNVEV (reference sequence). Trimming pared 5 bases from V and 5 bases from J, leaving 18 bases between.

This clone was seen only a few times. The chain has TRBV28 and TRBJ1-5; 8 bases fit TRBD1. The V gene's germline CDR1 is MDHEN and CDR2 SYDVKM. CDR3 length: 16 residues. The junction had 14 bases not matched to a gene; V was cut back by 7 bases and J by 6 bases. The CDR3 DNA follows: TGTGCCAGCAATTACAGGGGGGGTGGCTTAGGTCAGCCCCAGCATTTT. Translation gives CASNYRGGGLGQPQHF.

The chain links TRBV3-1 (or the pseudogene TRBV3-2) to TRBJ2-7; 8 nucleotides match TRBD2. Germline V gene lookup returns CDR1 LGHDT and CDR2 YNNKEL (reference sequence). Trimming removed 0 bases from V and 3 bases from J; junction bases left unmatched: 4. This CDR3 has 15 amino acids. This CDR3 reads CASSQELAGGYEQYF. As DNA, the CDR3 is TGTGCCAGCAGCCAAGAGCTCGCGGGAGGCTACGAGCAGTACTTC.

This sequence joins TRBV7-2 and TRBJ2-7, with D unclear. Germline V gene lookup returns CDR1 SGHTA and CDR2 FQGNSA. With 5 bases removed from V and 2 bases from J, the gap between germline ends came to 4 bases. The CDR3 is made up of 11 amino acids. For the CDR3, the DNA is TGTGCCAGCAGCCGGGCCTACGAGCAGTACTTC. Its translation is CASSRAYEQYF.

CDR3 in amino acids: CAISESGDETEAFF. DNA for the CDR3: TGTGCCATCAGTGAGTCAGGGGATGAAACTGAAGCTTTCTTT. V and J are TRBV10-3 and TRBJ1-1; TRBD1 might be the D (5 bases). Germline V gives CDR1 ENHRY, CDR2 SYGVKD. V shed 0 bases and J shed 5 bases, with 10 bases lying between them. This CDR3 comprises 14 residues.

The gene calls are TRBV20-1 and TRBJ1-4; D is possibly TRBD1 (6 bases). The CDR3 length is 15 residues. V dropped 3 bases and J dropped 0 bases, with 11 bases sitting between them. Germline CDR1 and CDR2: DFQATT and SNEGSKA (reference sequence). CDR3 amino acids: CSASTGFATNEKLFF. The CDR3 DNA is TGCAGTGCTAGTACAGGGTTTGCAACTAATGAAAAACTGTTTTTT.

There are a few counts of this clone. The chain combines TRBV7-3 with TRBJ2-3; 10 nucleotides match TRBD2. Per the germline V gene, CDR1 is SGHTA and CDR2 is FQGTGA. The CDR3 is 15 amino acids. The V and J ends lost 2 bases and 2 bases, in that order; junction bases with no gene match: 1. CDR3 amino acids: CASSLGTSATDTQYF. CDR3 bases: TGTGCCAGCAGCTTAGGGACTAGCGCCACAGATACGCAGTATTTT.

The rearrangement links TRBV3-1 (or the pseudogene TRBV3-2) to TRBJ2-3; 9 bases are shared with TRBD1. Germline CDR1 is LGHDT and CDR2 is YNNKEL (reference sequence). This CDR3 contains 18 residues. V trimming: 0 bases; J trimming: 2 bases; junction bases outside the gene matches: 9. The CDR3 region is CASSQDRWDRVNTDTQYF. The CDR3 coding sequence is TGTGCCAGCAGCCAAGATCGGTGGGACAGGGTCAACACAGATACGCAGTATTTT.

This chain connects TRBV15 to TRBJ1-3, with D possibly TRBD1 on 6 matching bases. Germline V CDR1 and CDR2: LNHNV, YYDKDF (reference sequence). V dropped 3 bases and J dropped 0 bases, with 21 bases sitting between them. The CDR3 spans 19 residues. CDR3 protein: CATSRKATGALSSGNTIYF. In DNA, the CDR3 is TGTGCCACCAGCAGGAAGGCGACAGGTGCCCTTAGCTCTGGAAACACCATATATTTT.

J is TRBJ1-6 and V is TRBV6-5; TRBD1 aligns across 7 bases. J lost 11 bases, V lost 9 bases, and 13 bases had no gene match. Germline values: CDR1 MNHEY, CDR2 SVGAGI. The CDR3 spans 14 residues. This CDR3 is CASGKTGSFTPLHF. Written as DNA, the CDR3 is TGTGCCAGTGGAAAGACAGGGTCTTTTACACCCCTCCACTTT.

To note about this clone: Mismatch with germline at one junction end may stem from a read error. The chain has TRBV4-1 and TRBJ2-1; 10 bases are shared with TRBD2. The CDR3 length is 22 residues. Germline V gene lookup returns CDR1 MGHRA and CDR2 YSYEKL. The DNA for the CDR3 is TGCGCCAGCAGCAAAGAATTTTCCGGGACTAGCGAGGGAGCGGGCTCCTACAATGAGCAGTTCTTC. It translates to CASSKEFSGTSEGAGSYNEQFF.

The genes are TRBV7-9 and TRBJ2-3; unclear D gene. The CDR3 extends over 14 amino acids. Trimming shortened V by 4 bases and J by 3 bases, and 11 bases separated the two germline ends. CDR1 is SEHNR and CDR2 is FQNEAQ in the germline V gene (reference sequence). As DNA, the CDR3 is TGTGCCAGCAGCTCCGAATTCGGGACAGATACGCAGTATTTT. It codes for CASSSEFGTDTQYF.

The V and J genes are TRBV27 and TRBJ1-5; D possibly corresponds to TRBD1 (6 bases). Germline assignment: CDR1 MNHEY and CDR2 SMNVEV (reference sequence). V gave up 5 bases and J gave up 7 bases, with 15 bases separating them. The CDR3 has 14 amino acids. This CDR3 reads CASSPHREGQPQHF. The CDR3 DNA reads TGTGCCAGCAGTCCCCACAGGGAGGGACAGCCCCAGCATTTT.

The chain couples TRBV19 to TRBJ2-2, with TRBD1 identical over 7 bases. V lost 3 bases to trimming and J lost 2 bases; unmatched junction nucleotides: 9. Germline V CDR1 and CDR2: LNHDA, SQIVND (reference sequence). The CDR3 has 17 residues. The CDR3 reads CASSMRGQGRNTGELFF. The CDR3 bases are TGTGCCAGTAGTATGAGGGGGCAGGGGAGAAACACCGGGGAGCTGTTTTTT.

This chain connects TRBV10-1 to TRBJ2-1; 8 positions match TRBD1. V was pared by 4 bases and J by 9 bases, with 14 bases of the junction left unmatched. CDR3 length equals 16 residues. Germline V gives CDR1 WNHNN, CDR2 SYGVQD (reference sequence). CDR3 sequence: CASSGTAGGRGGEQFF. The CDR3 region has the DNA TGCGCCAGCAGTGGGACTGCAGGGGGCAGAGGTGGTGAGCAGTTCTTC.

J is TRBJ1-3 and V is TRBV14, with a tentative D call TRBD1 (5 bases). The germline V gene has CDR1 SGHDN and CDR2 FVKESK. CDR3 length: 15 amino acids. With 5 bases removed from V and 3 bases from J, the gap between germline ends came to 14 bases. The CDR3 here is CASSTAGLLGNTIYF. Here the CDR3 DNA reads TGTGCCAGCAGCACGGCGGGACTCCTTGGAAACACCATATATTTT.

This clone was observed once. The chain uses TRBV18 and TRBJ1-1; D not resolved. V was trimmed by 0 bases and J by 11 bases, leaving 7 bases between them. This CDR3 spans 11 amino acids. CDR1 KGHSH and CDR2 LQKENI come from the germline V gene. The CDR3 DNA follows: TGTGCCAGCTCACCACCGGAGGAGGCTTTCTTT. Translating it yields CASSPPEEAFF.